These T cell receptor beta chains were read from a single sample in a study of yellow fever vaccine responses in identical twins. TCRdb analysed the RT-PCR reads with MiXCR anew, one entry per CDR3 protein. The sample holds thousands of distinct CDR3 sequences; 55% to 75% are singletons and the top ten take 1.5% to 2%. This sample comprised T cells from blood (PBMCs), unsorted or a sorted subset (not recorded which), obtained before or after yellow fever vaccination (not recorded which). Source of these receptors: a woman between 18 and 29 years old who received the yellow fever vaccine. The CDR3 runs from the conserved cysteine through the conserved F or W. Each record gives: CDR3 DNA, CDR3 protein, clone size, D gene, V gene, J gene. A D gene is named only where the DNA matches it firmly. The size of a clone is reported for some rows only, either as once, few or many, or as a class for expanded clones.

DNA: TGTGCCAGCAGTTTCCCGAATTCACCCCTCCACTTT
CDR3: CASSFPNSPLHF
size: NA
D: NA
V: TRBV12-3/TRBV12-4
J: TRBJ1-6

DNA: TGTGCCAGCAGCTTCACTAACCGGGACAGACACCAAGAGACCCAGTACTTC
CDR3: CASSFTNRDRHQETQYF
size: once
D: TRBD1
V: TRBV11-1
J: TRBJ2-5

DNA: NA
CDR3: CASSSSGERSNEQFF
size: NA
D: NA
V: TRBV12-3/TRBV12-4
J: TRBJ2-1

DNA: TGTGCCAGCAGCTTAGGCACAAATCAGCCCCAGCATTTT
CDR3: CASSLGTNQPQHF
size: NA
D: NA
V: TRBV11-2
J: TRBJ1-5

DNA: TGTGCCAGCAGCGTAGGGGACAGGGGGCAAGAGACCCAGTACTTC
CDR3: CASSVGDRGQETQYF
size: few
D: TRBD1
V: TRBV9
J: TRBJ2-5

DNA: TGTGCCACCAGCAGGCGACTAACGGGAGCCCAAGAGACCCAGTACTTC
CDR3: CATSRRLTGAQETQYF
size: NA
D: NA
V: TRBV15
J: TRBJ2-5

DNA: TGTGCCACCAGTGAGGACCGGGGACTAGCTGATTACGAGCAGTACTTC
CDR3: CATSEDRGLADYEQYF
size: once
D: TRBD2
V: TRBV24-1
J: TRBJ2-7

DNA: TGTGCCAGCAGGCAGGCGGTCTCCTACGAGCAGTACTTC
CDR3: CASRQAVSYEQYF
size: few
D: NA
V: TRBV7-9
J: TRBJ2-7

DNA: TGTGCCAGCAGCTTAGGCAGCAATCAGCCCCAGCATTTT
CDR3: CASSLGSNQPQHF
size: NA
D: NA
V: TRBV11-1
J: TRBJ1-5

DNA: TGTGCCAGCAGTAAACAGGGGGATGGCAATCAGCCCCAGCATTTT
CDR3: CASSKQGDGNQPQHF
size: NA
D: TRBD1
V: TRBV6-1
J: TRBJ1-5

DNA: TGCAGTGCGAAGGACAGGCCTTACAATCAGCCCCAGCATTTT
CDR3: CSAKDRPYNQPQHF
size: NA
D: TRBD1
V: TRBV20-1
J: TRBJ1-5

DNA: TGTGCCAGCAGCTTGTACACAGGGGACGAGCAGTACTTC
CDR3: CASSLYTGDEQYF
size: NA
D: TRBD1
V: TRBV5-4
J: TRBJ2-7

DNA: TGTGCCAGCTCAACTCAAATCGGGACAGGGGGCTACGAGCAGTACTTC
CDR3: CASSTQIGTGGYEQYF
size: NA
D: TRBD1
V: TRBV18
J: TRBJ2-7

DNA: TGTGCCAGCAGGAGGGGGACGGGTTCCTACGAGCAGTACTTC
CDR3: CASRRGTGSYEQYF
size: NA
D: NA
V: TRBV12-3/TRBV12-4
J: TRBJ2-7

DNA: TGTGCCAGCAGCTTAGGACTAGCCAAAGGAGAGCAGTTCTTC
CDR3: CASSLGLAKGEQFF
size: few
D: TRBD2
V: TRBV11-3
J: TRBJ2-1

DNA: TGCAGCGTTGCTAAAACTAGCGGGATCGAGAATGAGCAGTTCTTC
CDR3: CSVAKTSGIENEQFF
size: NA
D: TRBD2
V: TRBV29-1
J: TRBJ2-1

DNA: TGCAGCGGGGAGACAGCTGATCCTTCCTACGAGCAGTACTTC
CDR3: CSGETADPSYEQYF
size: NA
D: NA
V: TRBV29-1
J: TRBJ2-7

DNA: TGTGCCAGCAGACGGGAGAACACAGATACGCAGTATTTT
CDR3: CASRRENTDTQYF
size: NA
D: NA
V: TRBV2
J: TRBJ2-3

DNA: TGCGCCAGCAGTCCCCTCATATCTAGCGGGAGGACTGGGGAGTGGGGCTACAATGAGCAGTTCTTC
CDR3: CASSPLISSGRTGEWGYNEQFF
size: NA
D: TRBD2
V: TRBV23-1
J: TRBJ2-1

DNA: TGTGCCAGCAGTGAATATATTCAGAGAAGGGTCTATGGCTACACCTTC
CDR3: CASSEYIQRRVYGYTF
size: once
D: NA
V: TRBV25-1
J: TRBJ1-2

DNA: TGCAGCGTAAGCGGGAGCGGCGATACGCAGTATTTT
CDR3: CSVSGSGDTQYF
size: NA
D: TRBD2
V: TRBV29-1
J: TRBJ2-3

DNA: TGCGCCAGCAGCCAAGCTTCAGGTGGCAATCAGCCCCAGCATTTT
CDR3: CASSQASGGNQPQHF
size: NA
D: NA
V: TRBV4-1
J: TRBJ1-5

DNA: TGCGCCAGCAGTGACGGAGGACAGACTTCCTACGAGCAGTACTTC
CDR3: CASSDGGQTSYEQYF
size: NA
D: NA
V: TRBV10-1
J: TRBJ2-7

DNA: TGTGCCAGCAGCTTAGCAGGGAGTTCAACTAATGAAAAACTGTTTTTT
CDR3: CASSLAGSSTNEKLFF
size: few
D: NA
V: TRBV7-9
J: TRBJ1-4

DNA: TGCGCCAGCAGCCAAGAGGAGGGCTCCTACAATGAGCAGTTCTTC
CDR3: CASSQEEGSYNEQFF
size: NA
D: NA
V: TRBV4-3
J: TRBJ2-1

DNA: TGCGCCAGCAGCTTGGGGACTAGCGGGAAAGAGACCCAGTACTTC
CDR3: CASSLGTSGKETQYF
size: NA
D: TRBD2
V: TRBV5-1
J: TRBJ2-5

DNA: TGCGCCAGCAGTGAGTCGTTCCCCTACGAGCAGTACTTC
CDR3: CASSESFPYEQYF
size: NA
D: NA
V: TRBV10-2
J: TRBJ2-7

DNA: TGTGCCATCAGGGCGGACTCGGGCGGCGGGCTCTCCAATGAGCAGTTCTTC
CDR3: CAIRADSGGGLSNEQFF
size: few
D: NA
V: TRBV10-3
J: TRBJ2-1

DNA: TGTGCCACATACGAGCAGTACTTC
CDR3: CATYEQYF
size: NA
D: NA
V: TRBV13
J: TRBJ2-7

DNA: TGTGCCAGCACCCGGGACGGGCAAGAGACCCAGTACTTC
CDR3: CASTRDGQETQYF
size: once
D: NA
V: TRBV2
J: TRBJ2-5